This T cell receptor (beta chain) was sequenced for a study of shared clonotypes between healthy human individuals. Worth noting for this clone: Its antigen is currently unknown.

Generated by immunoSEQ multiplex PCR, the TCRdb table keeps only in-frame clones and is missing some. The sample records roughly 400,000 clones, roughly 96% being singletons. Study findings and constraints: Only blood was sampled, and tissue TCR repertoires likely differ from blood ones.

V was cut by 4 bases and J by 5 bases, with 12 bases left in between. The CDR3 covers 14 residues. Germline CDR1 MNHNY, CDR2 SVGAGI (reference sequence). This chain links TRBV6-6 with TRBJ1-5; TRBD1 is a possible D gene (6 bases). The receptor was isolated from a young man in good health. The sample was memory CD8+ T cells sorted from blood. Subset here: CD45RO+ cells pooled with CCR7-negative TemRA cells. The CDR3 DNA sequence: TGTGCCAGCAGTTGGAGGACAGCTTATCAGCCCCAGCATTTT. Translation: CASSWRTAYQPQHF.